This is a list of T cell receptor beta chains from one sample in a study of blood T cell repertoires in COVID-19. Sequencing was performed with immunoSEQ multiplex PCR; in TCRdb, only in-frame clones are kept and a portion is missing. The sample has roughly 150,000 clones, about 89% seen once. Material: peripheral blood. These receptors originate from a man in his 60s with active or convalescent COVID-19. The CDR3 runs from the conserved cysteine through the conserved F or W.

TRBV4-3	CASSQPGQGRTEAFF
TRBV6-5	CASAPRGDEQFF
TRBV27	CASSPRRGETQYF
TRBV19	CASAGTGGNTIYF
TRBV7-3	CASSPQRQDEQFF
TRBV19	CASIPVHRGVNTEAFF
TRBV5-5	CASRKRVLGNTEAFF
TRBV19	CASTDYNYGYTF
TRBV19	CASSADRFNQPQHF
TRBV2	CASSKVSGEGEAFF
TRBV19	CASSRTGTGNTIYF
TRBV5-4	CASSLKRGRTGELFF
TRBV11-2	CASSFPDRGETQYF
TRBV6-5	CASRKWEGETQYF
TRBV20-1	CSASTDRVSGANVLTF
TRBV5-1	CASSLAQGGTYNEQFF
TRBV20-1	CSASAPKRAAYEQYF
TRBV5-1	CASSLDTSWGEQYF
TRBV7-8	CASGVRGALIATNEKLFF
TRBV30	CAWSPRANNEQFF
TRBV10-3	CATTPQGASGNTIYF
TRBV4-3	CASSQGPERTDTQYF
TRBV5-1	CASSQPPGQGRREQFF
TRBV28	CASSPIGQGGTEAFF
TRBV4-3	CASSQDGGGVAEAFF
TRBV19	CASSIGRLTGEQFF
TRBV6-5	CASSYTGVGRYEQFF
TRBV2	CASNREGNTGELFF
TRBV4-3	CASSQDLSGDAEQYF
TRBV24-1	CATSDPLDHEQYF
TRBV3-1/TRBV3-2	CASSHGTGGPTEAFF
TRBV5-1	CASTGLAGSYEQYF
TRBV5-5	CASSWGLAGVNEQFF
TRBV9	CASSALLGYSREWTYGYTF
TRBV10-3	CAISESAEEAFF
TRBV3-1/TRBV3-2	CASTGTSGILETQYF
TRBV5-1	CASRRDSANIQYF
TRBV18	CASSPLQGGDEKLFF
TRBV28	CASSLGGRGGQFF
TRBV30	CAWSTGSNSPLHF
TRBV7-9	CASRISGGRQETQYF
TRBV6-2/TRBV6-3	CASGLRGTSGKLETQYF
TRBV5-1	CASSLPPMEGQYF
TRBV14	CASSHRPGGGLADEQYF
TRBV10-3	CAIRRRQGEGTEAFF
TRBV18	CASSPLTGAPSKEAFF
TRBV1	CTNLIFKNTEAFF
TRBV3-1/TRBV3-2	CASSHGDRDYGYTF
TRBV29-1	CSSPAGGTDTQYF
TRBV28	CASSLRRAGRDTQYF
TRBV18	CASSKGQGSNQPQHF
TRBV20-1	CSASEEGSDTQYF